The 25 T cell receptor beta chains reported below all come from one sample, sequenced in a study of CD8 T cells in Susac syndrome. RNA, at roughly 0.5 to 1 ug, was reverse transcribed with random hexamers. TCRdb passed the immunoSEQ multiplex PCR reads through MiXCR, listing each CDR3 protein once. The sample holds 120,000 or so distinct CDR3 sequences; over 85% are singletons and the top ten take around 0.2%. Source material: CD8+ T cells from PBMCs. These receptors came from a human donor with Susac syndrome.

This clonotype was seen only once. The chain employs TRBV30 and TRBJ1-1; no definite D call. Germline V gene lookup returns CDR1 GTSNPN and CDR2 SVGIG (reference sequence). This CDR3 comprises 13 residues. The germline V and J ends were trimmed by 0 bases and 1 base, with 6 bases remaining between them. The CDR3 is CAWSVWGNTEAFF. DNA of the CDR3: TGTGCCTGGAGTGTATGGGGGAACACTGAAGCTTTCTTT.

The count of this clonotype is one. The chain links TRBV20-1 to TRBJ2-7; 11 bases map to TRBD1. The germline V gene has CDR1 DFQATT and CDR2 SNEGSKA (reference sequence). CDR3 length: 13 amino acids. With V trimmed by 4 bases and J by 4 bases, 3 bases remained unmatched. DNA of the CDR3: TGCAGTGCTACGGGACAGGGGGGATACGAGCAGTACTTC. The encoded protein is CSATGQGGYEQYF.

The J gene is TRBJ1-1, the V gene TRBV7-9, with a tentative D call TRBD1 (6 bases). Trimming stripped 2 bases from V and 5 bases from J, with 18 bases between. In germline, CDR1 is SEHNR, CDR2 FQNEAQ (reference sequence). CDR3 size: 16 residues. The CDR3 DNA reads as TGTGCCAGCAGCTTAAGTCCCACAGGGTCAGGAACTGAAGCTTTCTTT. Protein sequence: CASSLSPTGSGTEAFF.

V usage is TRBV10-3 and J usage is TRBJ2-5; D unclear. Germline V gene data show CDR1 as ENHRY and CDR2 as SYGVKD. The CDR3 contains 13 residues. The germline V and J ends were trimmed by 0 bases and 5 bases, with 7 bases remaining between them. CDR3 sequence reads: CAISESTGETQYF. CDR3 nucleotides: TGTGCCATCAGTGAGTCGACGGGTGAGACCCAGTACTTC.

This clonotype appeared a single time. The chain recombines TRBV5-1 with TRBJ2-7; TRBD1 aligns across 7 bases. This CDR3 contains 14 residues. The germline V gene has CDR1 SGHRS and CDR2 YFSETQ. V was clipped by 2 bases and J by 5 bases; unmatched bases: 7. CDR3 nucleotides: TGCGCCAGCAGCTTAAGGGGGCCGGTGCACGAGCAGTACTTC. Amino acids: CASSLRGPVHEQYF.

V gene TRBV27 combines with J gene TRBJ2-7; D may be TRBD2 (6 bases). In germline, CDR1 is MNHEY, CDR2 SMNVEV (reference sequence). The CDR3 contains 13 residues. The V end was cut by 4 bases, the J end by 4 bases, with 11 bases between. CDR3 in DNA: TGTGCCAGCAGTTCTGGGACTTATTACGAGCAGTACTTC. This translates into CASSSGTYYEQYF.

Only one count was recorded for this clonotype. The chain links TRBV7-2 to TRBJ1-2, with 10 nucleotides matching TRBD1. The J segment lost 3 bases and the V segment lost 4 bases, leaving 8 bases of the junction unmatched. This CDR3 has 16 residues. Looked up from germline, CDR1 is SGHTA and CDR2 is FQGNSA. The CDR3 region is CASSSPRTGGHYGYTF. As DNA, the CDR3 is TGTGCCAGCAGCTCTCCGAGGACAGGGGGGCACTATGGCTACACCTTC. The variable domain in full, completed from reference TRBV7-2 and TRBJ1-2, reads GAGVSQSPSNKVTEKGKDVELRCDPISGHTALYWYRQSLGQGLEFLIYFQGNSAPDKSGLPSDRFSAERTGGSVSTLTIQRTQQEDSAVYLCASSSPRTGGHYGYTFGSGTRLTVV.

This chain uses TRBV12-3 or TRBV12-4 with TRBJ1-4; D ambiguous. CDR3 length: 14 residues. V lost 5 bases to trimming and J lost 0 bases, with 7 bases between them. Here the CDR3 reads CASSPGATNEKLFF. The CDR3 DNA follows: TGTGCCAGCAGTCCGGGAGCAACTAATGAAAAACTGTTTTTT.

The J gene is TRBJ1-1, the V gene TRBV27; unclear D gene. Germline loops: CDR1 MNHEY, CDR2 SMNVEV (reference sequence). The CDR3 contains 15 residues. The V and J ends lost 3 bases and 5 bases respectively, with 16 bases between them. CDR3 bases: TGTGCCAGCAGTTTGGTAGCGACATCCTTTACTGAAGCTTTCTTT. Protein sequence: CASSLVATSFTEAFF.

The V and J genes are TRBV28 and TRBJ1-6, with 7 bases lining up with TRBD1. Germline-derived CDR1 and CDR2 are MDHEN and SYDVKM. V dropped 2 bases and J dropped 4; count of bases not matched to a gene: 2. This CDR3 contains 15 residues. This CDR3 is CASSLGTEYNSPLHF. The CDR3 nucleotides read TGTGCCAGCAGTTTAGGGACAGAGTATAATTCACCCCTCCACTTT.

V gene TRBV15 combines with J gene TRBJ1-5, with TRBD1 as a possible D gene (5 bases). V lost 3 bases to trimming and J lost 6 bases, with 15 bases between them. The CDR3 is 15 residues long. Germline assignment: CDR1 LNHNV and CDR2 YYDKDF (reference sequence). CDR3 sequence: CATSRADRGSQPQHF. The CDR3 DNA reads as TGTGCCACCAGCAGGGCAGACCGGGGGAGTCAGCCCCAGCATTTT. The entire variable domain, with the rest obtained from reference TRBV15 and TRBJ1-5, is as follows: DAMVIQNPRYQVTQFGKPVTLSCSQTLNHNVMYWYQQKSSQAPKLLFHYYDKDFNNEADTPDNFQSRRPNTSFCFLDIRSPGLGDTAMYLCATSRADRGSQPQHFGDGTRLSIL.

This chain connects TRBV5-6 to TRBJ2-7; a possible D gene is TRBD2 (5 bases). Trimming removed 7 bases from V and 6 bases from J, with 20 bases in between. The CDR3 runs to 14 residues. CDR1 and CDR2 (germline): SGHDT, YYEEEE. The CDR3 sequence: CASGSMKEEGEQYF. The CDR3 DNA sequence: TGTGCCAGCGGTTCGATGAAGGAAGAGGGCGAGCAGTACTTC.

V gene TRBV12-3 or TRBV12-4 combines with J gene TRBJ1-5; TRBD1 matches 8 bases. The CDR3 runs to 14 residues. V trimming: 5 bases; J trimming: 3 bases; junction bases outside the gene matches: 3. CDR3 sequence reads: CASSEDRANQPQHF. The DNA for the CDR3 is TGTGCCAGCAGTGAGGACAGGGCCAATCAGCCCCAGCATTTT.

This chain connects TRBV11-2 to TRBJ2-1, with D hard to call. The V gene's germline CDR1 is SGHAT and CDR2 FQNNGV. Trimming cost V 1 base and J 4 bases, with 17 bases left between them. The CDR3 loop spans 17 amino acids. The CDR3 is CASSLVLARATYNEQFF. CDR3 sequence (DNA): TGTGCCAGCAGCTTAGTATTGGCCCGGGCTACTTACAATGAGCAGTTCTTC.

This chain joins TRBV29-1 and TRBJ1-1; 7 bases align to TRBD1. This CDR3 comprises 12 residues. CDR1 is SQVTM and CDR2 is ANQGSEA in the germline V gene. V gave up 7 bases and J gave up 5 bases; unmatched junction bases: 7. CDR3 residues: CSGGGEGTEAFF. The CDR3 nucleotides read TGCAGCGGAGGGGGCGAGGGTACTGAAGCTTTCTTT. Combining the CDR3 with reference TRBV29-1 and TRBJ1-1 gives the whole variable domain SAVISQKPSRDICQRGTSLTIQCQVDSQVTMMFWYRQQPGQSLTLIATANQGSEATYESGFVIDKFPISRPNLTFSTLTVSNMSPEDSSIYLCSGGGEGTEAFFGQGTRLTVV.

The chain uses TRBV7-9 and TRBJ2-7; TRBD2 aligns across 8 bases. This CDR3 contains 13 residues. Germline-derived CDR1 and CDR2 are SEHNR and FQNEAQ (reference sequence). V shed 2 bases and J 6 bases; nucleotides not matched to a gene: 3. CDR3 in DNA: TGTGCCAGCAGCTTAATAGCGGGGTTCGAGCAGTACTTC. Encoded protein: CASSLIAGFEQYF.

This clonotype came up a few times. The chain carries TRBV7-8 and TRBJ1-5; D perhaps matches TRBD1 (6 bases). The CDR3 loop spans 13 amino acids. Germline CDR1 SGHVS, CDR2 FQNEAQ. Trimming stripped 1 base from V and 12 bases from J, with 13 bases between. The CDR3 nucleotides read TGTGCCAGCAGCTTAGAGAAGGGGGGAGACCAGCATTTT. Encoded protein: CASSLEKGGDQHF.

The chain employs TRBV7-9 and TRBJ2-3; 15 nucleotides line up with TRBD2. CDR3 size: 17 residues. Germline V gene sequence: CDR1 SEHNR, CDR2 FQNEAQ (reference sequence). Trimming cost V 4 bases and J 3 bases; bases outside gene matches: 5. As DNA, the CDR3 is TGTGCCAGCAGCTCTGGACTAGCGGGGGGGAAGACAGATACGCAGTATTTT. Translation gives CASSSGLAGGKTDTQYF.

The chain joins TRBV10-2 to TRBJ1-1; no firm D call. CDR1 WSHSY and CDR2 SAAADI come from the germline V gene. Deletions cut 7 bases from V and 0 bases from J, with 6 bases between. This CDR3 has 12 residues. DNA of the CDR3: TGCGCCAGCACCGACATGAACACTGAAGCTTTCTTT. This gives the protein CASTDMNTEAFF.

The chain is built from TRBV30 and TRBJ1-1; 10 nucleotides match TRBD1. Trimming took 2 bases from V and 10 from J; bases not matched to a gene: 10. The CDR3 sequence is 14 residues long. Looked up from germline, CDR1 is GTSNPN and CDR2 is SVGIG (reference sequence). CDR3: CAWSLLSGTGAAFF. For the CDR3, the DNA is TGTGCCTGGAGTTTACTTTCCGGGACAGGGGCAGCTTTCTTT.

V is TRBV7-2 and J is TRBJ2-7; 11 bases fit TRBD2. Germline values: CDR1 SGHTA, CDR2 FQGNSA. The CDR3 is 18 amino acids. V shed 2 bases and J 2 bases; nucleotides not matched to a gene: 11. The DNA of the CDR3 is TGTGCCAGCAGCTTACCAATGACTAGCGGGGCTCAGCCCTACGAGCAGTACTTC. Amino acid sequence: CASSLPMTSGAQPYEQYF.

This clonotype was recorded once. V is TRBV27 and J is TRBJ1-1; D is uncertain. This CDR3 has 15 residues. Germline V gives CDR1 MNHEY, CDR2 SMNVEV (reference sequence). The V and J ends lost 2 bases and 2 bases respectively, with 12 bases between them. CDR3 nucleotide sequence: TGTGCCAGCAGTTTAAGGGCAGAGACTAACACTGAAGCTTTCTTT. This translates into CASSLRAETNTEAFF.

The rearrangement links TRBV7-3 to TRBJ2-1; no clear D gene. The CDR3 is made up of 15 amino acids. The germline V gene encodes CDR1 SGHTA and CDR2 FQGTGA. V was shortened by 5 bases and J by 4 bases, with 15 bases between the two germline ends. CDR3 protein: CASSPVAEAYNEQFF. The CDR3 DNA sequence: TGTGCCAGCAGCCCCGTAGCAGAGGCTTACAATGAGCAGTTCTTC.

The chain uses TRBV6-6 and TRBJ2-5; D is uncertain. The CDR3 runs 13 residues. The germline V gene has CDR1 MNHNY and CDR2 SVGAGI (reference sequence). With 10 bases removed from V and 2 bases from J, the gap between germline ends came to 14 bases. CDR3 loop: CATEATTQETQYF. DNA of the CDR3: TGTGCCACGGAAGCTACTACTCAAGAGACCCAGTACTTC.

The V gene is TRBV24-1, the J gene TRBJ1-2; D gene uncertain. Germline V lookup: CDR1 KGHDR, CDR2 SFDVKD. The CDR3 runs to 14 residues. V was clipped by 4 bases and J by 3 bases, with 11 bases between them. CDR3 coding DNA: TGTGCCACCAGTGAGAATGATAGCGACTATGGCTACACCTTC. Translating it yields CATSENDSDYGYTF.